This is a list of T cell receptor beta chains from one sample in a study of blood T cell repertoires in COVID-19. Data came from immunoSEQ multiplex PCR; TCRdb stores just in-frame clones and leaves some out. Of tens of thousands of clones listed, about 85% are singletons. The specimen was peripheral blood. These receptors were collected from an older man with active COVID-19. The CDR3 runs from the conserved cysteine through the conserved F or W. D genes are given only for firm matches. Rows give clone size only sometimes, using once, few, many, or a class for an expanded clone.

DNA: TGTGCCAGCAGTTACTCGATCGAGGGGGTTGAAGCTTTCTTT; CDR3: CASSYSIEGVEAFF; V: TRBV6-2/TRBV6-3; J: TRBJ1-1; D: -; size: -
DNA: TGTGCCAGTAGTATGAGGAAGAACTATGGCTACACCTTC; CDR3: CASSMRKNYGYTF; V: TRBV19; J: TRBJ1-2; D: -; size: -
DNA: TGTGCCAGCCGGCGGGGAGGGTTTCAAGAGACCCAGTACTTC; CDR3: CASRRGGFQETQYF; V: TRBV7-9; J: TRBJ2-5; D: TRBD2; size: -
DNA: TGCGCCAGCAGCTTGGCAGGGGGCGAGGAGCAGTACTTC; CDR3: CASSLAGGEEQYF; V: TRBV5-1; J: TRBJ2-7; D: TRBD1; size: -
DNA: TGTGCCAGCAGCTTAGTTTTGTCCCCGTACCAAGAGACCCAGTACTTC; CDR3: CASSLVLSPYQETQYF; V: TRBV11-2; J: TRBJ2-5; D: -; size: -
DNA: TGTGCCAGCAGCTCGCCGGGACTCTCCTACGAGCAGTACTTC; CDR3: CASSSPGLSYEQYF; V: TRBV6-6; J: TRBJ2-7; D: -; size: -
DNA: TGTGCCAGCAGTTTACGGGGTTACCAAGAGACCCAGTACTTC; CDR3: CASSLRGYQETQYF; V: TRBV27; J: TRBJ2-5; D: -; size: -
DNA: TGTGCCAGCCATGGAGCGGGGGAGTACGAGCAGTACTTC; CDR3: CASHGAGEYEQYF; V: TRBV19; J: TRBJ2-7; D: TRBD2; size: -
DNA: TGTGCCAGCAGTTTTAACCAGTTACAGCCCCAGCATTTT; CDR3: CASSFNQLQPQHF; V: TRBV12-3/TRBV12-4; J: TRBJ1-5; D: -; size: -
DNA: TGTGCCAGCAGCCACCGGGACAGGGTTTCCCACGAGCAGTACTTC; CDR3: CASSHRDRVSHEQYF; V: TRBV6-5; J: TRBJ2-7; D: TRBD1; size: -
DNA: TGTGCCAGCAGCCAACAGGGTGCGAATTCACCCCTCCACTTT; CDR3: CASSQQGANSPLHF; V: TRBV5-6; J: TRBJ1-6; D: -; size: -
DNA: TGTGCCAGCAGTGAAGAGAGGGACTCCTACAATGAGCAGTTCTTC; CDR3: CASSEERDSYNEQFF; V: TRBV2; J: TRBJ2-1; D: -; size: -
DNA: TGTGCCAGCAGCTTGGATGAGCAGGGGGTGTACGTCCTGACTTTC; CDR3: CASSLDEQGVYVLTF; V: TRBV5-6; J: TRBJ2-6; D: TRBD1; size: -
DNA: TGTGCCAGTAGTATTTGGACTAGCGGGGGGGAAAACATTCAGTACTTC; CDR3: CASSIWTSGGENIQYF; V: TRBV19; J: TRBJ2-4; D: TRBD2; size: -
DNA: TGTGCCAGCAGCCAAGAGGTGAGAGGCCAGCCCCAGCATTTT; CDR3: CASSQEVRGQPQHF; V: TRBV3-1/TRBV3-2; J: TRBJ1-5; D: -; size: once
DNA: TGTGCCAGCAGCAAGATTAGAGGACAGACCTCCCCCTATGGCTACACCTTC; CDR3: CASSKIRGQTSPYGYTF; V: TRBV21-1; J: TRBJ1-2; D: -; size: once
DNA: TGCGCCAGCAGCTTGGCCGTTCACGAGGATGGCTACACCTTC; CDR3: CASSLAVHEDGYTF; V: TRBV5-1; J: TRBJ1-2; D: -; size: -
DNA: TGTGCCAGCAGCCCAACAGGGGCCATCTATGGCTACACCTTC; CDR3: CASSPTGAIYGYTF; V: TRBV7-2; J: TRBJ1-2; D: TRBD1; size: -
DNA: TGTGCCAGCAGCTCGGGGAACTATGGCTACACCTTC; CDR3: CASSSGNYGYTF; V: TRBV5-4; J: TRBJ1-2; D: -; size: -
DNA: TGTGCCAGCAGTCGGGACAAGGGCACAGATACGCAGTATTTT; CDR3: CASSRDKGTDTQYF; V: TRBV2; J: TRBJ2-3; D: -; size: -
DNA: TGTGCCAGTATTGGACAGGGGCTTTTACTGACTGAAGCTTTCTTT; CDR3: CASIGQGLLLTEAFF; V: TRBV19; J: TRBJ1-1; D: TRBD1; size: once
DNA: TGTGCCAGCCAAGGACTAGCGGGGACCGGGGAGCTGTTTTTT; CDR3: CASQGLAGTGELFF; V: TRBV5-4; J: TRBJ2-2; D: TRBD2; size: -
DNA: TGTGCCATCAGTGAGCAGGGGTGGAATCAGCCCCAGCATTTT; CDR3: CAISEQGWNQPQHF; V: TRBV10-3; J: TRBJ1-5; D: -; size: -
DNA: TGTGCCAGCTCGTCGGGCGGGGGGGAGACCCAGTACTTC; CDR3: CASSSGGGETQYF; V: TRBV7-2; J: TRBJ2-5; D: TRBD2; size: -
DNA: TGTGCCAGCAGCTCCCCGGGACTGCGTCTGGAGACCCAGTACTTC; CDR3: CASSSPGLRLETQYF; V: TRBV5-4; J: TRBJ2-5; D: -; size: -
DNA: TGTGCCAGCAGCTTGGGAGGGGGGCGAACCGGGGAGCTGTTTTTT; CDR3: CASSLGGGRTGELFF; V: TRBV7-3; J: TRBJ2-2; D: -; size: -
DNA: TGTGCCAGCAGTTACGCAGGTTACAATGAGCAGTTCTTC; CDR3: CASSYAGYNEQFF; V: TRBV6-6; J: TRBJ2-1; D: -; size: -
DNA: TGTGCCAGCAGCTTAACTTTCCCAGGGAAGGGTGGAAACACCATATATTTT; CDR3: CASSLTFPGKGGNTIYF; V: TRBV7-2; J: TRBJ1-3; D: -; size: -
DNA: TGTGCCAGCAGCACCAGGGGGCGGGATGAAAAACTGTTTTTT; CDR3: CASSTRGRDEKLFF; V: TRBV6-5; J: TRBJ1-4; D: TRBD1; size: -
DNA: TGTGCCAGCAGCCCACTTGGAGCCTATCTCTCCTACGAGCAGTACTTC; CDR3: CASSPLGAYLSYEQYF; V: TRBV3-1/TRBV3-2; J: TRBJ2-7; D: -; size: -
DNA: TGTGCCACCAGCAGAGGCCAGGGCACAGATACGCAGTATTTT; CDR3: CATSRGQGTDTQYF; V: TRBV15; J: TRBJ2-3; D: -; size: -
DNA: TGTGCCAGCAGCCGGAGTTATAGCTCCTATAATTCACCCCTCCACTTT; CDR3: CASSRSYSSYNSPLHF; V: TRBV13; J: TRBJ1-6; D: -; size: -
DNA: TGCGCCAGCAGCCAAGATGTGGGGCGTCATGAGCAGTTCTTC; CDR3: CASSQDVGRHEQFF; V: TRBV4-3; J: TRBJ2-1; D: -; size: -
DNA: TGTGCCAGCAGCTCCGACACGTATGGCTACACCTTC; CDR3: CASSSDTYGYTF; V: TRBV5-4; J: TRBJ1-2; D: -; size: -
DNA: TGTGCCATCAGTGAGTATGACAGGGAAGAGACCCAGTACTTC; CDR3: CAISEYDREETQYF; V: TRBV10-3; J: TRBJ2-5; D: TRBD1; size: -
DNA: TGTGCCAGCAGCTCGACAGGGGAAGAGACCCAGTACTTC; CDR3: CASSSTGEETQYF; V: TRBV5-4; J: TRBJ2-5; D: TRBD1; size: -
DNA: TGTGCCAGTAGTACTCGACAGGGTTTTGGCACTGAAGCTTTCTTT; CDR3: CASSTRQGFGTEAFF; V: TRBV19; J: TRBJ1-1; D: TRBD1; size: -
DNA: TGTGCCATCAGTGTGGGGCATCTTAGCGGGGAGCAGTACTTC; CDR3: CAISVGHLSGEQYF; V: TRBV10-3; J: TRBJ2-7; D: TRBD2; size: -
DNA: TGTGCCAGCACTCGGGGGTCAGCTGGAAACACCATATATTTT; CDR3: CASTRGSAGNTIYF; V: TRBV7-9; J: TRBJ1-3; D: -; size: -
DNA: TGTGCCAGCAGCGTGGGACATTTTGAAGCTTTCTTT; CDR3: CASSVGHFEAFF; V: TRBV5-6; J: TRBJ1-1; D: -; size: -
DNA: TGTGCCAGCAGTGGGACTCTCAGCCCCATTCAGTACTTC; CDR3: CASSGTLSPIQYF; V: TRBV2; J: TRBJ2-4; D: -; size: -
DNA: TGTGCCAGCAGTTACTCGATGAGTCGGTACGAGCAGTACTTC; CDR3: CASSYSMSRYEQYF; V: TRBV6-5; J: TRBJ2-7; D: -; size: -
DNA: TGTGCCAGCAGCCAAGATTCTCGGGCCGGGGAGCTGTTTTTT; CDR3: CASSQDSRAGELFF; V: TRBV3-1/TRBV3-2; J: TRBJ2-2; D: -; size: -
DNA: TGCGCCAGCAAAAGGGGTGGGGAAGAGACCCAGTACTTC; CDR3: CASKRGGEETQYF; V: TRBV10-2; J: TRBJ2-5; D: -; size: -
DNA: TGTGCCAGCAGGGGGGGGGCCACCGAGAATTCACCCCTCCACTTT; CDR3: CASRGGATENSPLHF; V: TRBV2; J: TRBJ1-6; D: -; size: -
DNA: TGTGCCAGCAGTTCCGGGATGCCGGGCTCTGGGGCCAACGTCCTGACTTTC; CDR3: CASSSGMPGSGANVLTF; V: TRBV28; J: TRBJ2-6; D: -; size: -
DNA: TGTGCCAGCAGCTTAGAAGCTGCCCCCTGGAGCAATCAGCCCCAGCATTTT; CDR3: CASSLEAAPWSNQPQHF; V: TRBV7-2; J: TRBJ1-5; D: -; size: -
DNA: TGTGCCAGCAGCTATACCTTTGGTGGTGAGCAGTTCTTC; CDR3: CASSYTFGGEQFF; V: TRBV2; J: TRBJ2-1; D: -; size: -
DNA: TGTGCCACGAGGCGGGGCCGCATATCAGACTATGGCTACACCTTC; CDR3: CATRRGRISDYGYTF; V: TRBV15; J: TRBJ1-2; D: -; size: -
DNA: TGTGCCAGTAGCCTCGAGGGGGTAGGCGGGGAGCTGTTTTTT; CDR3: CASSLEGVGGELFF; V: TRBV19; J: TRBJ2-2; D: -; size: -
DNA: TGTGCCAGCAGTTACAGAGTGAACACTGAAGCTTTCTTT; CDR3: CASSYRVNTEAFF; V: TRBV6-2/TRBV6-3; J: TRBJ1-1; D: -; size: -
DNA: TGTGCCAGCAGTTACTCCCGGAGCACAGATACGCAGTATTTT; CDR3: CASSYSRSTDTQYF; V: TRBV25-1; J: TRBJ2-3; D: -; size: -